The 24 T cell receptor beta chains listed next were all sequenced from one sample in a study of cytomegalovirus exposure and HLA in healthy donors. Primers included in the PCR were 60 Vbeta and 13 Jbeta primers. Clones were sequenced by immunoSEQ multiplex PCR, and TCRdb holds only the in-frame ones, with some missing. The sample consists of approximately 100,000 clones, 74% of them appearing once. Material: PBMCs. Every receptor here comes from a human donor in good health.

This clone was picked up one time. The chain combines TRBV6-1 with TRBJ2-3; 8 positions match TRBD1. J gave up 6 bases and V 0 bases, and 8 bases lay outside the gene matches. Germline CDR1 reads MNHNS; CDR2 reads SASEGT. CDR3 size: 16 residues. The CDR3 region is CASSEAWTGRGDTQYF. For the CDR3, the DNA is TGTGCCAGCAGTGAAGCGTGGACAGGGAGAGGGGATACGCAGTATTTT.

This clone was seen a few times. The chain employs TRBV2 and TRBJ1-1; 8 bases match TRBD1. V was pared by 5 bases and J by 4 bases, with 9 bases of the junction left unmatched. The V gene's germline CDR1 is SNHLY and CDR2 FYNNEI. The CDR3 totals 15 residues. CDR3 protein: CASSYDRGEGTEAFF. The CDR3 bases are TGTGCCAGCAGTTACGACAGGGGAGAGGGCACTGAAGCTTTCTTT.

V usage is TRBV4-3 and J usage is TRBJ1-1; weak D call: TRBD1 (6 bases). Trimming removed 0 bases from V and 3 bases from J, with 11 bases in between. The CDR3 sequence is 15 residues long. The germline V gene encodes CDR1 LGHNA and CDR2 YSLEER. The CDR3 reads CASSQEARGDTEAFF. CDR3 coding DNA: TGCGCCAGCAGCCAAGAAGCCAGGGGCGACACTGAAGCTTTCTTT.

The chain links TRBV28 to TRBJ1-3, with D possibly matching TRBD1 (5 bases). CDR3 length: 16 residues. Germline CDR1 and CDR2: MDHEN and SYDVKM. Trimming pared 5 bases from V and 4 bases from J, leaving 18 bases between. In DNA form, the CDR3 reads TGTGCCAGCAGTCCACCCCGGCTGACAGACGGAAACACCATATATTTT. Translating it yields CASSPPRLTDGNTIYF.

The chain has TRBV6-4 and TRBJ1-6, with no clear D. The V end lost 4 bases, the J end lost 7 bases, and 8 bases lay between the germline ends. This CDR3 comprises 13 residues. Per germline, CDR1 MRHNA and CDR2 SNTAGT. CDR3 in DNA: TGTGCCAGCAGTGCCAATCAAAATTCACCCCTCCACTTT. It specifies CASSANQNSPLHF.

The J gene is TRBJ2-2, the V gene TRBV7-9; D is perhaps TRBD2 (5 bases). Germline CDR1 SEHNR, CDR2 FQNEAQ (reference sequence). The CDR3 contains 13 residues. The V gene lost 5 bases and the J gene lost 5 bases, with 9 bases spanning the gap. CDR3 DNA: TGTGCCAGCAGCCGGGCGGGTACCGGGGAGCTGTTTTTT. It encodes CASSRAGTGELFF.

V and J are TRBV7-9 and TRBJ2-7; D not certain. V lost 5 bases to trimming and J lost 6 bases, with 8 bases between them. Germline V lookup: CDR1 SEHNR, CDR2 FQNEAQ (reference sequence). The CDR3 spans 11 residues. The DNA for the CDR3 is TGTGCCAGCAGCGTCACCGGCGAGCAGTACTTC. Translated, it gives CASSVTGEQYF.

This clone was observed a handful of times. The CDR3 loop reads CASSFDVGGSYEQYF. In nucleotides, the CDR3 is TGTGCCAGCAGCTTTGACGTAGGGGGCTCCTACGAGCAGTACTTC. The genes are TRBV5-6 and TRBJ2-7, with D possibly matching TRBD1 (6 bases). The V gene's germline CDR1 is SGHDT and CDR2 YYEEEE. V was cut by 2 bases and J by 0 bases, with 12 bases left in between. The CDR3 is 15 residues long.

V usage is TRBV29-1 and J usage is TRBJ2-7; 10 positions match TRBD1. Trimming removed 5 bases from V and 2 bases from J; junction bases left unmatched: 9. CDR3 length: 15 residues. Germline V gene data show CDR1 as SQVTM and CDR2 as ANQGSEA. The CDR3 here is CSVLTGTGATYEQYF. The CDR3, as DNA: TGCAGCGTTCTGACCGGGACAGGGGCCACCTACGAGCAGTACTTC.

The CDR3 protein is CAWIRQGGTTYEQYF. The CDR3 bases are TGTGCCTGGATACGACAGGGGGGGACGACTTACGAGCAGTACTTC. The chain combines TRBV30 with TRBJ2-7, with 9 bases fitting TRBD1. V lost 4 bases to trimming and J lost 4 bases; unmatched junction nucleotides: 11. The CDR3 length is 15 residues. Looked up from germline, CDR1 is GTSNPN and CDR2 is SVGIG (reference sequence). The full variable domain, with the rest looked up from reference TRBV30 and TRBJ2-7, is SQTIHQWPATLVQPVGSPLSLECTVEGTSNPNLYWYRQAAGRGLQLLFYSVGIGQISSEVPQNLSASRPQDRQFILSSKKLLLSDSGFYLCAWIRQGGTTYEQYFGPGTRLTVT.

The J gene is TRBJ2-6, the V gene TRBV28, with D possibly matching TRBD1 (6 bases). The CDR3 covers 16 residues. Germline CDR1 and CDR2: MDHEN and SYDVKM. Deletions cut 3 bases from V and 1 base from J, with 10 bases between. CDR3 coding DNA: TGTGCCAGCAGTTTCTTTACAGGGTCTGGGGCCAACGTCCTGACTTTC. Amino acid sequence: CASSFFTGSGANVLTF.

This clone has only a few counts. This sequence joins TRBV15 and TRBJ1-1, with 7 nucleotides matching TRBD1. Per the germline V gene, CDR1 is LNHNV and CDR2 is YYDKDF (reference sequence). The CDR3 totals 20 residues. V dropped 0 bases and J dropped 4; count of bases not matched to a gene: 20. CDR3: CATSRDEWSEGAQISTEAFF. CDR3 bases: TGTGCCACCAGCAGAGATGAGTGGTCTGAGGGGGCGCAGATATCCACTGAAGCTTTCTTT.

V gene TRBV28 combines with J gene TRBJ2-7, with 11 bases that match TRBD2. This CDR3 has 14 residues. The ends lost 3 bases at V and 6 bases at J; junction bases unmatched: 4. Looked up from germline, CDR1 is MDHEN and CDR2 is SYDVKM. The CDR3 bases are TGTGCCAGCAGTTTCCCCCTAGCGGGAGGCGAGCAGTACTTC. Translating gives CASSFPLAGGEQYF. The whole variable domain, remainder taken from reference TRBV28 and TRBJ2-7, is DVKVTQSSRYLVKRTGEKVFLECVQDMDHENMFWYRQDPGLGLRLIYFSYDVKMKEKGDIPEGYSVSREKKERFSLILESASTNQTSMYLCASSFPLAGGEQYFGPGTRLTVT.

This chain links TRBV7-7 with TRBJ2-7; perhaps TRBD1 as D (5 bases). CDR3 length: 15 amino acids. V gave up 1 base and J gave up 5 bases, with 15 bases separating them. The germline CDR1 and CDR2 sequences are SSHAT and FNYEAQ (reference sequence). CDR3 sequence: CASSLELVDIHEQYF. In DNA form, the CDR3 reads TGTGCCAGCAGCTTAGAGTTGGTGGACATCCACGAGCAGTACTTC.

The chain's CDR3 is CASSVGLVYEQFF. CDR3 in DNA: TGTGCCAGCAGTGTAGGCCTAGTTTATGAGCAGTTCTTC. The genes are TRBV2 and TRBJ2-1; D remains ambiguous. Germline lookup yields CDR1 SNHLY and CDR2 FYNNEI. The length of the CDR3 is 13 residues. Trimming pared 4 bases from V and 8 bases from J, leaving 12 bases between.

The CDR3 spells CASSGDSFYGYTF. The CDR3 DNA sequence: TGTGCCAGCAGTGGGGACAGCTTCTATGGCTACACCTTC. V usage is TRBV2 and J usage is TRBJ1-2; 7 bases are a match to TRBD1. This CDR3 has 13 amino acids. The V segment lost 4 bases and the J segment 4 bases; nucleotides outside the gene matches: 3. Germline V CDR1 and CDR2: SNHLY, FYNNEI.

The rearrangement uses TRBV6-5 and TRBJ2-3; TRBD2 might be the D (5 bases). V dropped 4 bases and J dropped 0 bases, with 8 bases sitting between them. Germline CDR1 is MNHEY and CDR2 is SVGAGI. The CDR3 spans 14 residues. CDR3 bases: TGTGCCAGCAGTTTCAGAGGGAGCACAGATACGCAGTATTTT. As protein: CASSFRGSTDTQYF.

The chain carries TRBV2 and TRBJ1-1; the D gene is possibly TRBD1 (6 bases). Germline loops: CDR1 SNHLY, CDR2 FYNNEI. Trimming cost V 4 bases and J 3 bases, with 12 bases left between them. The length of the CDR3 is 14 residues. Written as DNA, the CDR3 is TGTGCCAGCAGTGGGACAGCGTCACACACTGAAGCTTTCTTT. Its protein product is CASSGTASHTEAFF.

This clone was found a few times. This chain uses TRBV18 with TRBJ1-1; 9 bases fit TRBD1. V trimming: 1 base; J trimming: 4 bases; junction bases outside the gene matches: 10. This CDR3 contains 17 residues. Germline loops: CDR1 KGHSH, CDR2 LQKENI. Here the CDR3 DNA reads TGTGCCAGCTCACCACGTGAACAGGGGGCCGGGGTCACTGAAGCTTTCTTT. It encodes CASSPREQGAGVTEAFF.

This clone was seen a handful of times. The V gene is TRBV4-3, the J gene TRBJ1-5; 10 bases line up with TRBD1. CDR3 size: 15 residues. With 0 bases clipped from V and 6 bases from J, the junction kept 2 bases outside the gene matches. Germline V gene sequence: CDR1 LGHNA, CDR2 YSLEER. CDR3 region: CASSQETGGGQPQHF. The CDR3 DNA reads TGCGCCAGCAGCCAAGAGACAGGGGGCGGTCAGCCCCAGCATTTT.

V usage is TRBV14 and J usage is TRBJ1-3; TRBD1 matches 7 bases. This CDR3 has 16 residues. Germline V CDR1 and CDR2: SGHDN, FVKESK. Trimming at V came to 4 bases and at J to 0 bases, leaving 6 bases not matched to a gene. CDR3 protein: CASSLRGGASGNTIYF. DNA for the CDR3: TGTGCCAGCAGCCTGAGAGGGGGCGCCTCTGGAAACACCATATATTTT.

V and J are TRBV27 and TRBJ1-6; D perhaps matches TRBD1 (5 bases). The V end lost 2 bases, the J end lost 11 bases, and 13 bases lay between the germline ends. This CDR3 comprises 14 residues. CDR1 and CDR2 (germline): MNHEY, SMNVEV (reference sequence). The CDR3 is CASSLGQGMTPLHF. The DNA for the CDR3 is TGTGCCAGCAGTTTAGGGCAGGGTATGACACCCCTCCACTTT.

DNA of the CDR3: TGTGCCAGCAGCCCGCCCGGACTTTCCCCCAATGAGCAGTTCTTC. Translating it yields CASSPPGLSPNEQFF. The V call is TRBV7-9, the J call TRBJ2-1, with a weak D call TRBD2 (5 bases). Germline V CDR1 and CDR2: SEHNR, FQNEAQ (reference sequence). V dropped 5 bases and J dropped 6 bases, with 17 bases sitting between them. The CDR3 spans 15 residues. The complete variable domain, with remaining parts taken from reference TRBV7-9 and TRBJ2-1, reads DTGVSQNPRHKITKRGQNVTFRCDPISEHNRLYWYRQTLGQGPEFLTYFQNEAQLEKSRLLSDRFSAERPKGSFSTLEIQRTEQGDSAMYLCASSPPGLSPNEQFFGPGTRLTVL.

The CDR3 region has the DNA TGTGCCATCAGTCCCCAACCCCAGGACTACGAGCAGTACTTC. This codes for CAISPQPQDYEQYF. The chain joins TRBV10-3 to TRBJ2-7; no clear D. V lost 5 bases and J 3 bases, leaving 14 bases between the germline ends. The CDR3 spans 14 residues. Germline V CDR1 and CDR2: ENHRY, SYGVKD.